The entry below gives a single T cell receptor beta chain sequence along with its context. The antigen is not known. This was the immunoSEQ v3.0 assay at survey level. Assay: immunoSEQ multiplex PCR; the TCRdb copy retains only in-frame clones and omits some. The sample contains tens of thousands of clones, about 96% of which appear only once. In germline, CDR1 is MGHRA, CDR2 YSYEKL. The CDR3 runs 15 residues. V was clipped by 5 bases and J by 0 bases, with 11 bases between them. The source of the sample is a study of long-term antiretroviral therapy in people with HIV. Study in general: Initial samples were collected about a decade before the 2015 immediate-ART recommendation. Study-level findings and limits: Compared with controls, HIV repertoires showed narrower CDR3 length ranges. ART preceded a rise in diversity that nonetheless stayed lower than in transplant donor controls.

The receptor's source is a man aged 30 to 45 with HIV. V and J are TRBV4-1 and TRBJ2-4; D is undetermined. Sequenced here: unsorted PBMCs, sampled approximately 6.1 years after starting antiretroviral therapy. The CDR3 region has the DNA TGCGCCAGCAGCGGAAGAGTGCTAGCCAAAAACATTCAGTACTTC. Encoded protein: CASSGRVLAKNIQYF.